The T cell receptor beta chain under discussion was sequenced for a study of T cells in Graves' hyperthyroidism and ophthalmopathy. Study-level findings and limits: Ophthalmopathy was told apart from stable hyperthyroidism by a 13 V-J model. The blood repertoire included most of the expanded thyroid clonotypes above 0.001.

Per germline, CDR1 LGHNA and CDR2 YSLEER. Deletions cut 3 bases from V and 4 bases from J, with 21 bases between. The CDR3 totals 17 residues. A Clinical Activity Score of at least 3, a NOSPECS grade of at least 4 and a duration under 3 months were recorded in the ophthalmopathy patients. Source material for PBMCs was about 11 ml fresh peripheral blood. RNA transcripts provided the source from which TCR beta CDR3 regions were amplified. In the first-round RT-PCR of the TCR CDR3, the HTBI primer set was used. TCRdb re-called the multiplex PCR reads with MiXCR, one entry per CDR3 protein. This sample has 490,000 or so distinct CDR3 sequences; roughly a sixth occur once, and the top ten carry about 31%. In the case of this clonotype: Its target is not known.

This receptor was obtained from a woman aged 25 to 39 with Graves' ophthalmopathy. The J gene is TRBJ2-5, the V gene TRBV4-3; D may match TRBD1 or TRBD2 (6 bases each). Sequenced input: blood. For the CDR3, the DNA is TGCGCCAGCAGCCACCTAGGAGGGGGAAGGGTAGGAGAGACCCAGTACTTC. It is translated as CASSHLGGGRVGETQYF.